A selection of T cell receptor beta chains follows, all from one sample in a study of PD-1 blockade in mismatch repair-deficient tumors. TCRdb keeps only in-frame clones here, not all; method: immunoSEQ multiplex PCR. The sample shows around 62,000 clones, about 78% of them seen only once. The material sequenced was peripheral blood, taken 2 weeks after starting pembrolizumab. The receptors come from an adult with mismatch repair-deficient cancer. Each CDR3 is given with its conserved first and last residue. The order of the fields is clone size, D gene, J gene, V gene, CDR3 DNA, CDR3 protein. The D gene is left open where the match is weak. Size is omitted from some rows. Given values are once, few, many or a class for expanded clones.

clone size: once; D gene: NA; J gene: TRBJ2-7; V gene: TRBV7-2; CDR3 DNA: TGTGCCAGCAGCCAAGGCCCGGGGAGACACGAGCAGTACTTC; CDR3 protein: CASSQGPGRHEQYF
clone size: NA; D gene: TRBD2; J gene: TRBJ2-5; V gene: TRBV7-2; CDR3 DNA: TGTGCCAGCAGGAATAAAAGACTAGCGGGAGGGCGTGAGACCCAGTACTTC; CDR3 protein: CASRNKRLAGGRETQYF
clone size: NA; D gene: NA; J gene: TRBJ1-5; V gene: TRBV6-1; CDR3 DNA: TGTGCCACCATCCCTGGCAGTAATCAGCCCCAGCATTTT; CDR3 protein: CATIPGSNQPQHF
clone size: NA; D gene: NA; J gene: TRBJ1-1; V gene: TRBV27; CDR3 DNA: TGTGCCAGCAGACTGATAAACAGAGACACTGAAGCTTTCTTT; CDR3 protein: CASRLINRDTEAFF
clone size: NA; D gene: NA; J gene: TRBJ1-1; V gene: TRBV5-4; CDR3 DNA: TGTGCCAGCAGCTTGGCGGCTATGAACACTGAAGCTTTCTTT; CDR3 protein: CASSLAAMNTEAFF
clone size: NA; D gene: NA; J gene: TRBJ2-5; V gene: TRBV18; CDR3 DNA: TGTGCCAGCTCACCATCAGGGGTGAGGGAAGAGACCCAGTACTTC; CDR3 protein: CASSPSGVREETQYF
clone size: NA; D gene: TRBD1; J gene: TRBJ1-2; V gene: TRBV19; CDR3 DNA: TGTGCCAGTACCCAGGGACAGGGGTATAACTATGGCTACACCTTC; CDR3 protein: CASTQGQGYNYGYTF
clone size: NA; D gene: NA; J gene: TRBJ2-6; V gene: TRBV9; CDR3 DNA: TGTGCCAGCAGCGCCTACAGGGATTCCGGGGCCAACGTCCTGACTTTC; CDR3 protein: CASSAYRDSGANVLTF
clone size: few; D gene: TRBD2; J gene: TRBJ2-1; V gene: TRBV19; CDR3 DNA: TGTGCCAGTAGTATAGCACGCGGGAGGGAGCAGTTCTTC; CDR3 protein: CASSIARGREQFF
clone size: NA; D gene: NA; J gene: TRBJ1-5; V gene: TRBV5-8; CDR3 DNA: TGTGCCAGCAGCTCGAGGACAGAGAGTCAGCCCCAGCATTTT; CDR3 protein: CASSSRTESQPQHF
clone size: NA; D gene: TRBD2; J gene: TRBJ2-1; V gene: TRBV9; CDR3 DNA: TGTGCCAGCAGCACCCAGACTAGCGCCAATGAGCAGTTCTTC; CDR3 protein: CASSTQTSANEQFF
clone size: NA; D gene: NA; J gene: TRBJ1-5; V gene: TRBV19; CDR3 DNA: TGTGCCAGTAGTAACGGTGAGCCCCAGCATTTT; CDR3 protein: CASSNGEPQHF
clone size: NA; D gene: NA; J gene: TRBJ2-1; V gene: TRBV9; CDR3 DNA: TGTGCCAGCAGCGTAGGGGCGGCGGGTCTACCCGGAGAGCAGTTCTTC; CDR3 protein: CASSVGAAGLPGEQFF
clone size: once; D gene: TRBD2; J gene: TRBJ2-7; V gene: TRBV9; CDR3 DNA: TGTGCCAGCAGCGTAGGATCTAGCGGGAAGGTGGGCTCCTACGAGCAGTACTTC; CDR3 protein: CASSVGSSGKVGSYEQYF
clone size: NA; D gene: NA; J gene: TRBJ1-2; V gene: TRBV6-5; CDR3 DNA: TGTGCCAGCGGGAGGGGGAACTATGGCTACACCTTC; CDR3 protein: CASGRGNYGYTF
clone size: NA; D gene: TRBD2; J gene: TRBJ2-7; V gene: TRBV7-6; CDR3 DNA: TGTGCCAGCAGCTTAGTCCGGACTAGCGGGGATCTCTACGAGCAGTACTTC; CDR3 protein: CASSLVRTSGDLYEQYF
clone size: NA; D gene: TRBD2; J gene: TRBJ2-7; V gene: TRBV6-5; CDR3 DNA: TGTGCCAGCAGTTATGAAGCGGGGCTCGCCTACGAGCAGTACTTC; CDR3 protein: CASSYEAGLAYEQYF
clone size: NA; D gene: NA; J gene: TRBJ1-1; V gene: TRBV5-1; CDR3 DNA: TGCGCCAGCAGCTTGGGGGCCGAAGCTTTCTTT; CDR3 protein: CASSLGAEAFF
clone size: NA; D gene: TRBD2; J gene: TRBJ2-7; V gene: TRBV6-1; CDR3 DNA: TGTGCCAGCAGTGAAGCTCTCACGGGAGGTTCTTACGAGCAGTACTTC; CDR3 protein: CASSEALTGGSYEQYF
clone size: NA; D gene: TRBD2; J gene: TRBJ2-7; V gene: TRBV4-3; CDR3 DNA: TGCGCCAGCAGTCCGAGCGGGAGCTCCTACGAGCAGTACTTC; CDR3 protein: CASSPSGSSYEQYF
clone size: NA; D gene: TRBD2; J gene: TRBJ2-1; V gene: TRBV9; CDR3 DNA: TGTGCCAGCAGCCCCGAAAGCGGGAGGGCATACAATGAGCAGTTCTTC; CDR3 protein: CASSPESGRAYNEQFF
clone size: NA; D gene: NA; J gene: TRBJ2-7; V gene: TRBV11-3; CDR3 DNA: TGTGCCAGCAGCTTAGTGGGTACAGGGCTGAGGCACGAGCAGTACTTC; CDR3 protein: CASSLVGTGLRHEQYF